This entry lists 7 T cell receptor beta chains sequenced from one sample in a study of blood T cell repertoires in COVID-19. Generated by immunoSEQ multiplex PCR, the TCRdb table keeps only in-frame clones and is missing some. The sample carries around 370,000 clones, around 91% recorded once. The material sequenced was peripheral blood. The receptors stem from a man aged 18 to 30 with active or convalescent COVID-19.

The CDR3 is CASSPRQGRYQPQHF. CDR3 nucleotide sequence: TGTGCCAGTAGTCCCAGACAGGGGAGGTACCAGCCCCAGCATTTT. This chain joins TRBV19 and TRBJ1-5, with 8 nucleotides matching TRBD1. V lost 5 bases, J lost 7 bases, and 10 bases stayed unmatched. The CDR3 consists of 15 residues. The V gene's germline CDR1 is LNHDA and CDR2 SQIVND (reference sequence).

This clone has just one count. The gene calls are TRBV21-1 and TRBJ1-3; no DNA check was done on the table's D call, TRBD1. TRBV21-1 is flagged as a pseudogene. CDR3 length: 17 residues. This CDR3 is CASSKGGGQGTGNTIYF. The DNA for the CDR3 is TGTGCCAGCAGCAAGGGGGGAGGACAGGGTACTGGAAACACCATATATTTT.

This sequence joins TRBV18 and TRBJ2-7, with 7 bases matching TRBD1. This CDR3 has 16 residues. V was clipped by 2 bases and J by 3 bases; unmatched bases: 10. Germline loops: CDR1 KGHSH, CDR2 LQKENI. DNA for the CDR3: TGTGCCAGCTCACCAAAGGACAGGCCCCTCAACTACGAGCAGTACTTC. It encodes CASSPKDRPLNYEQYF.

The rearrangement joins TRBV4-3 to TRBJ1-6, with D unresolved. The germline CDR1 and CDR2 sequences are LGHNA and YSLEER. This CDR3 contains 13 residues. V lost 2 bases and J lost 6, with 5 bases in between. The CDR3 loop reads CASSQLSNSPLHF. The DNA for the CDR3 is TGCGCCAGCAGCCAACTCAGTAATTCACCCCTCCACTTT.

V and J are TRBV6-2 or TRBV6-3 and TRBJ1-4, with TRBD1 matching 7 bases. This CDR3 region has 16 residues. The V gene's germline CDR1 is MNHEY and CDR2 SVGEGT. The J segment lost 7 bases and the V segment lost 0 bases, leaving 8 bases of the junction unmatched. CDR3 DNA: TGTGCCAGCAGTTACTCGAGTTACAGGGGTGGTGAAAAACTGTTTTTT. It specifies CASSYSSYRGGEKLFF.

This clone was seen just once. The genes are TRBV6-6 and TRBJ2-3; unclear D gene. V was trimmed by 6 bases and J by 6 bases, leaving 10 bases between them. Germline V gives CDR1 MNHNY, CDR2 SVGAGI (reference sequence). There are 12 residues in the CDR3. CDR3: CASSLTVDTQYF. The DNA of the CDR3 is TGTGCCAGCAGCCTGACTGTGGATACGCAGTATTTT.

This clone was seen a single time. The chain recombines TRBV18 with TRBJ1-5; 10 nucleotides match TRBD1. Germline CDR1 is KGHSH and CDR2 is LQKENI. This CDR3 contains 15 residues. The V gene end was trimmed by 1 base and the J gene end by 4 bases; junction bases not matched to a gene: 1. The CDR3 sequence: CASSPRQGANQPQHF. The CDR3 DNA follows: TGTGCCAGCTCACCACGACAGGGGGCTAATCAGCCCCAGCATTTT.